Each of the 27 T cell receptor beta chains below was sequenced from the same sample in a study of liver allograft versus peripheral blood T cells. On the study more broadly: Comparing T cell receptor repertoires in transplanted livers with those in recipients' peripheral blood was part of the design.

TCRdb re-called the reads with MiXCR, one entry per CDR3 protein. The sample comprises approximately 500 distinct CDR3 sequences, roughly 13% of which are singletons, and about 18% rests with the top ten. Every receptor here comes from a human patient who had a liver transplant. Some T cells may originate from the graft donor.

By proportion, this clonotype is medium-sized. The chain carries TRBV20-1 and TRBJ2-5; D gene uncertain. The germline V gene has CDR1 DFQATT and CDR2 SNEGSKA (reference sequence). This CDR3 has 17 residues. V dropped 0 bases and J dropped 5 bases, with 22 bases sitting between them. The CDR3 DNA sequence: TGCAGTGCTAGAGATAGTAAGCCAGGACCCCAAAGGGAGACCCAGTACTTC. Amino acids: CSARDSKPGPQRETQYF.

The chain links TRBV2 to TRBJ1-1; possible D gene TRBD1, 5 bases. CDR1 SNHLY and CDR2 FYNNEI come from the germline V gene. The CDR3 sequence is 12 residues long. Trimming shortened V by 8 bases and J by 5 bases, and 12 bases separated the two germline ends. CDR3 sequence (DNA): TGTGCCAGCGGTATAGGGGATACTGAAGCTTTCTTT. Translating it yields CASGIGDTEAFF.

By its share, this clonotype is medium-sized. The CDR3 loop is CASTPRQGLTQYF. CDR3 coding DNA: TGTGCCAGTACCCCGAGACAGGGGTTAACCCAGTACTTC. The chain joins TRBV19 to TRBJ2-5, with TRBD1 matching 8 bases. Germline V CDR1 and CDR2: LNHDA, SQIVND (reference sequence). The CDR3 runs 13 residues. Germline trimming cut 7 bases from V and 8 bases from J; bases unmatched to any gene: 9.

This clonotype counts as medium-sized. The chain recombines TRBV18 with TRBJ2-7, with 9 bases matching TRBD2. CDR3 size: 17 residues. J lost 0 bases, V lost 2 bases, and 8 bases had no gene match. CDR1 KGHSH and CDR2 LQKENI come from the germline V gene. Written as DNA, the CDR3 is TGTGCCAGCTCACCAACCAGACTAGCGGTAAGCTCCTACGAGCAGTACTTC. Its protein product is CASSPTRLAVSSYEQYF.

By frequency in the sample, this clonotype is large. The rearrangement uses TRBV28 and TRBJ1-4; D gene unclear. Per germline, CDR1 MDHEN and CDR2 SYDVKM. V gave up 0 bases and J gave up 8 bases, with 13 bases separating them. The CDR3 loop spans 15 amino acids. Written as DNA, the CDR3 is TGTGCCAGCAGTTTATGGAGGGTCCCCAACGAAAAACTGTTTTTT. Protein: CASSLWRVPNEKLFF.

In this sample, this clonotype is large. CDR3 loop: CASSFMDGKILGEKLFF. DNA of the CDR3: TGTGCCAGCAGTTTCATGGACGGTAAGATCCTCGGCGAAAAACTGTTTTTT. The rearrangement links TRBV28 to TRBJ1-4; the D is unclear. The CDR3 runs 17 residues. Germline assignment: CDR1 MDHEN and CDR2 SYDVKM. Deletions cut 3 bases from V and 8 bases from J, with 22 bases between.

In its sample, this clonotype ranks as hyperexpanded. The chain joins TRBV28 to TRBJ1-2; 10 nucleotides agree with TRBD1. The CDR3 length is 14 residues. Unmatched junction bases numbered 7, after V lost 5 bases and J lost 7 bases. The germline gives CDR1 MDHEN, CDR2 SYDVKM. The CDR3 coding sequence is TGTGCCAGCAGTGTGGGACAGGGGATAGTTGGCTACACCTTC. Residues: CASSVGQGIVGYTF.

CDR3 in amino acids: CASSEVVGGEQYF. The CDR3 DNA reads as TGTGCCAGCAGTGAAGTTGTGGGGGGCGAGCAGTACTTC. V gene TRBV2 combines with J gene TRBJ2-7; tentatively, D is TRBD2 (6 bases). The germline V and J ends were trimmed by 1 base and 6 bases, with 10 bases remaining between them. Germline V CDR1 and CDR2: SNHLY, FYNNEI. There are 13 residues in the CDR3.

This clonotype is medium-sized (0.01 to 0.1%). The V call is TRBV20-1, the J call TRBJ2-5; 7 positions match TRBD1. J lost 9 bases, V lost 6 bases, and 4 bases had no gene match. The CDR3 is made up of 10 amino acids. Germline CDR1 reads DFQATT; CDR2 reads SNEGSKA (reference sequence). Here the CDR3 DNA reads TGCAGTGCAGGGGGCGCCGCCCAGTACTTC. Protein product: CSAGGAAQYF.

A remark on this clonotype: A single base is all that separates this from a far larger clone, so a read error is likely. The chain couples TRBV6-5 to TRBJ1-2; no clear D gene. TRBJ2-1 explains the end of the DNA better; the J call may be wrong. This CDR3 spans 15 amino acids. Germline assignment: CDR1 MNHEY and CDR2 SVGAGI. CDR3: CASMAEGPLGDEQFF. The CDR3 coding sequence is TGTGCCAGCATGGCGGAAGGGCCACTTGGGGATGAGCAGTTCTTC.

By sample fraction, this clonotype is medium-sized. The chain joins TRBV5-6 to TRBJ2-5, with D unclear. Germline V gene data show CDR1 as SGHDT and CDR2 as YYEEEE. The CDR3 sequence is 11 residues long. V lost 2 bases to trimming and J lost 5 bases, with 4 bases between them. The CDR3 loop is CASSLRETQYF. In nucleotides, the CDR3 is TGTGCCAGCAGCTTACGGGAGACCCAGTACTTC.

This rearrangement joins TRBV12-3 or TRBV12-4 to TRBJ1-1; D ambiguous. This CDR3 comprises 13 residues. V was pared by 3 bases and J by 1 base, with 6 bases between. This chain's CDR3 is CASSFGENTEAFF. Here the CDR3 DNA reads TGTGCCAGCAGTTTCGGGGAGAACACTGAAGCTTTCTTT.

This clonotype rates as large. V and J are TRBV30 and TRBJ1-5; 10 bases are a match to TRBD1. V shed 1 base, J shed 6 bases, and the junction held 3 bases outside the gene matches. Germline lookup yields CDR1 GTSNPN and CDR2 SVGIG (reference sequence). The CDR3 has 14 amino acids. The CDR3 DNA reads TGTGCCTGGAGTGCGACAGGGGGCCCTCAGCCCCAGCATTTT. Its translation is CAWSATGGPQPQHF.

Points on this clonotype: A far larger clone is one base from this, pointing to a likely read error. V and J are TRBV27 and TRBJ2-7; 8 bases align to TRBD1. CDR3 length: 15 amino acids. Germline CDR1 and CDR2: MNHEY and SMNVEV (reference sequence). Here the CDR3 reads CASSPIGTGVYGYIF. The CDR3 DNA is TGTGCCAGCAGTCCAATAGGGACAGGCGTCTATGGCTACATCTTC.

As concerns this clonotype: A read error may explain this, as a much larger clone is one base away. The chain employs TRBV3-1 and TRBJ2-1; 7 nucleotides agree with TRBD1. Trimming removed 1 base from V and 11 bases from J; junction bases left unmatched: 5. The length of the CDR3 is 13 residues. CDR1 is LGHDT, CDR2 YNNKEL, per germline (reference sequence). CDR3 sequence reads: CASSQGGQFKQFF. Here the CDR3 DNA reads TGTGCCAGCAGCCAAGGGGGACAGTTTAAGCAGTTCTTC.

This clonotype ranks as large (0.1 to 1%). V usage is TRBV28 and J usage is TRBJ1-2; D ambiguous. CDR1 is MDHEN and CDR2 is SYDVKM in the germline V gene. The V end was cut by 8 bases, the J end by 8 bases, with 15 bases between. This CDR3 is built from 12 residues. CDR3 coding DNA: TGTGCCAGCGGGGTGAGAGTACTAGGCTACACCTTC. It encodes CASGVRVLGYTF.

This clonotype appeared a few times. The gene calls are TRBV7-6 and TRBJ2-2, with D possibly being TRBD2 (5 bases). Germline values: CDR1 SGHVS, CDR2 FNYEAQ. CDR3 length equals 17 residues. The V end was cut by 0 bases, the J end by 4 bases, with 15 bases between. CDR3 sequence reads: CASSLALWEKATGELFF. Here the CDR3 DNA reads TGTGCCAGCAGCTTAGCTTTGTGGGAGAAAGCCACCGGGGAGCTGTTTTTT. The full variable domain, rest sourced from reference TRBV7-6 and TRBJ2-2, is GAGVSQSPRYKVTKRGQDVALRCDPISGHVSLYWYRQALGQGPEFLTYFNYEAQQDKSGLPNDRFSAERPEGSISTLTIQRTEQRDSAMYRCASSLALWEKATGELFFGEGSRLTVL.

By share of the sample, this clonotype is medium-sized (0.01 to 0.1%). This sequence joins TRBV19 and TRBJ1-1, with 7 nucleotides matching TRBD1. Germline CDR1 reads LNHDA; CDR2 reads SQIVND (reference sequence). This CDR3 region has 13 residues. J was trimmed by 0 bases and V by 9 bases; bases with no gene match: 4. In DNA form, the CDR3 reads TGTGCCAGCGGACAGGCAATGAACACTGAAGCTTTCTTT. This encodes CASGQAMNTEAFF. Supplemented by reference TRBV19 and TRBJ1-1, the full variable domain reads DGGITQSPKYLFRKEGQNVTLSCEQNLNHDAMYWYRQDPGQGLRLIYYSQIVNDFQKGDIAEGYSVSREKKESFPLTVTSAQKNPTAFYLCASGQAMNTEAFFGQGTRLTVV.

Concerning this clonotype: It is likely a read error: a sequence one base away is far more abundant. CDR3 DNA sequence: TGTGCCAGCAGTTCCACGACATATCATCTGCACTTC. This sequence encodes CASSSTTYHLHF. The V call is TRBV6-5, the J call TRBJ2-7; no clear D. Germline V gene sequence: CDR1 MNHEY, CDR2 SVGAGI. CDR3 length equals 12 residues.

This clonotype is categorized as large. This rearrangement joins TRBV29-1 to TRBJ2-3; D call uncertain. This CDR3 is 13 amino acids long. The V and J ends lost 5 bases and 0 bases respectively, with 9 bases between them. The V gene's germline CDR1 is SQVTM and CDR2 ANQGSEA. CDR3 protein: CSVRPTSTDTQYF. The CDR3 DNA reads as TGCAGCGTTAGGCCAACTAGCACAGATACGCAGTATTTT.

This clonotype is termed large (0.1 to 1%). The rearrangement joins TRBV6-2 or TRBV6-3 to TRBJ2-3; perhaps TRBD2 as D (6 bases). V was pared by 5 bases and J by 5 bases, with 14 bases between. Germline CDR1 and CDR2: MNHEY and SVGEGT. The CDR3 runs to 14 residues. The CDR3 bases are TGTGCCAGCAGTCCCCGATTGGGGGGAGATACGCAGTATTTT. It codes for CASSPRLGGDTQYF.

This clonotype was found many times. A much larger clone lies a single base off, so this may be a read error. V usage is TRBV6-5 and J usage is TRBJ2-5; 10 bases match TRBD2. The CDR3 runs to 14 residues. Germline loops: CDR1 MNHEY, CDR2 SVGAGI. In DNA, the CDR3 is TGTGCCAACAGTCAGCGGGAGGGCGGCGAGACCCAGTACTTC. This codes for CANSQREGGETQYF.

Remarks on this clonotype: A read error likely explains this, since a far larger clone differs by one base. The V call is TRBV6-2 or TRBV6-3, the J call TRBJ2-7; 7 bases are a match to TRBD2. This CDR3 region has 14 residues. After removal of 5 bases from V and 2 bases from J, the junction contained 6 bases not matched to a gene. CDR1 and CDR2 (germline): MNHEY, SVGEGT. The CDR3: CASSESLAAYEQYF. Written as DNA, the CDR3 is TGTGCCAGCAGTGAGTCCCTAGCGGCCTACGAGCAGTACTTC.

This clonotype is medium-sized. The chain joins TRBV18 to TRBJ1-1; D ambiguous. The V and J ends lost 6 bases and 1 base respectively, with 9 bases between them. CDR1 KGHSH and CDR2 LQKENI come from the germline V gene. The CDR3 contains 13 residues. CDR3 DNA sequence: TGTGCCAGCTCGTTACAAGCGAACACTGAAGCTTTCTTT. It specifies CASSLQANTEAFF.

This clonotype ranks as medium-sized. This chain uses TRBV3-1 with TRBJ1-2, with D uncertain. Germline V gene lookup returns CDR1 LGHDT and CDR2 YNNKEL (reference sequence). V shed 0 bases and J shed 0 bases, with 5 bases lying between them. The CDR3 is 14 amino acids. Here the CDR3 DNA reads TGTGCCAGCAGCCAAGAAGTACCTAACTATGGCTACACCTTC. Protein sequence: CASSQEVPNYGYTF.

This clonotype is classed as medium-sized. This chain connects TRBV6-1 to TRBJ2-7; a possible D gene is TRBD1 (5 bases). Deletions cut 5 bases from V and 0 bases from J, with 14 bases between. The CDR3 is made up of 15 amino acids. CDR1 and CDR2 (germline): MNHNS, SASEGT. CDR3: CASSSQTDTSYEQYF. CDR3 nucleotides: TGTGCCAGCAGTTCGCAGACAGATACCTCCTACGAGCAGTACTTC.

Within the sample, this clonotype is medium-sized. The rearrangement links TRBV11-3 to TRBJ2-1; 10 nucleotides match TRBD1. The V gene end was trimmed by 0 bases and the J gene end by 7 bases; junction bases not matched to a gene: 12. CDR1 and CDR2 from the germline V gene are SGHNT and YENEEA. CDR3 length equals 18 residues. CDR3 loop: CASSLDGSGTGVRNEQFF. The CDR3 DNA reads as TGTGCCAGCAGCTTAGATGGTTCCGGGACAGGGGTTAGAAATGAGCAGTTCTTC.